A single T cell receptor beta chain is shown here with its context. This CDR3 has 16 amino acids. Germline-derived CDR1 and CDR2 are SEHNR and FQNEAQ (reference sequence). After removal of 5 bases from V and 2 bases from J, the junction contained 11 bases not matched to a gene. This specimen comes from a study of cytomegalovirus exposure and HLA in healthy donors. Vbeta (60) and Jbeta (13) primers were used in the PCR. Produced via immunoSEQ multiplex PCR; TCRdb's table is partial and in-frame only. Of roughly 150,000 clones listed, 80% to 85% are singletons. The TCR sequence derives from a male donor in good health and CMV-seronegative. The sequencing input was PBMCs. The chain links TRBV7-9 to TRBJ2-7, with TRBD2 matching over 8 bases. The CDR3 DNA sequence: TGTGCCAGCAGCCGGGGGGGGGTAGTCCTTCCCTACGAGCAGTACTTC. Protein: CASSRGGVVLPYEQYF.